The T cell receptor beta chain under discussion was sequenced for a study of blood T cell repertoires in COVID-19 (TCRdb year 2020). Regarding the study in general: Samples from collaborators originated in the United States, Italy and Spain and spanned both the acute and convalescent phases of COVID-19. Where available, HLA class I and class II types were obtained from metadata supplied by the sample provider rather than from assay-based typing. The samples were drawn from the first 160 participants of the ongoing ImmuneRACE study and from 1,200 or so subjects provided by 6 global collaborators. A de-identified subject ID, COVID-19 status, age in years and sex were almost always included in the sample metadata. A freely available public database, intended as a resource for researchers studying the immune response to SARS-CoV-2, is where the repertoires were released. The material from the prospective study consisted of cDNA or gDNA derived from T cells, B-cell-depleted T cells, or PBMCs. Subjects who had been exposed to COVID-19, were actively infected with it, or had recovered from it provided the deeply sampled blood TCRbeta repertoires that made up the dataset.

Participants in the prospective study were aged about 18 to 90 years, lived in some 24 United States geographic areas, and enrolled through a virtual design. In the prospective study, participants were assigned to cohorts based on the clinical history participants reported in a screening survey and a study questionnaire. Each participant in the prospective study had whole blood, serum and a nasopharyngeal or oropharyngeal swab collected by mobile phlebotomists. Over a roughly 2-month period, participants in the prospective study had the option of providing additional blood draws and questionnaires. Blood samples from the prospective study were shipped frozen or at room temperature prior to DNA extraction. Summary of the overall study and its limitations: The amount of clinical and demographic metadata varied by source and participant and was provided uncurated.

With regard to this clone: Which antigen it targets is not known. Base qualities are not provided; no much larger clone lies one nucleotide away.

TCRbeta CDR3 regions were amplified from genomic DNA by means of the immunoSEQ Assay, a bias-controlled multiplex PCR. The published analysis was carried out like this. Within the assay, amplification of reference gene primers was used to estimate how many nucleated cells each sample contained. Sequence reads were collapsed and filtered to measure the absolute abundance of every unique TCRbeta CDR3 rearrangement. For each sample, productive Simpson clonality was calculated as the square root of Simpson's diversity index over productive rearrangements. TCRdb re-hosts the immuneACCESS table, in-frame sequences only. Its copies lack some clones; in the studies checked, an unresolved V gene accounts for under half of them, and the cause for the rest is not known. That table furnishes V, J and clone size, whereas the DNA furnished D and trimming. The sample profile shows under 250,000 clones; around 85% of them were found once. Of the sample, under 1.5% is held by the ten largest clones.

The clonotype was recovered from a woman aged 40 to 50 with acute COVID-19. The sample was PBMCs or T cells enriched from blood (not recorded which).

At the DNA level, the sequence is TGTGCCACCAGTGATAAGGGACACCCCTACGAGCAGTACTTC. Translation gives CATSDKGHPYEQYF. The chain uses TRBV24-1 and TRBJ2-7; the best D guess is TRBD1, with 6 bases matching. The CDR3 sequence holds 14 residues, the cysteine and phenylalanine included. The sequence is cut down to CDR3 DNA, 42 bases in frame from base 1. V sheds 3 bases and J sheds 2 bases, leaving 10 bases between their ends. Based on the germline V gene, the CDR1 and CDR2 sequences are KGHDR and SFDVKD.